This section outlines one T cell receptor (beta chain) sequence together with its context. This entry is derived from a study of CD8 T cells in Susac syndrome. A quantity of about 0.5 to 1 ug RNA underwent reverse transcription using random hexamers. TCRdb re-called the immunoSEQ multiplex PCR reads with MiXCR, one entry per CDR3 protein. In the table there are about 150,000 distinct CDR3 sequences, about 95% of which are singletons. The CDR3 totals 15 residues. Per the germline V gene, CDR1 is SGHTA and CDR2 is FQGTGA. V dropped 1 base and J dropped 10 bases, with 14 bases sitting between them. This clonotype originated in a human donor with Susac syndrome. The chain recombines TRBV7-3 with TRBJ1-6; a possible D gene is TRBD1 (6 bases). Source material: CD4+ T cells from PBMCs. Here the CDR3 reads CASSLNREADSPLHF. The CDR3 DNA reads TGTGCCAGCAGCTTAAACAGGGAGGCTGACTCACCCCTCCACTTT.